The entry below describes one TCR beta chain. Its antigen is as yet unknown. The sample originates from a study of cytomegalovirus exposure and HLA in healthy donors. Findings of the study overall: In a later analysis, CMV-associated beta chains were mostly HLA-associated, it appeared. Per a later analysis, HLA-associated TCR beta chains showed more clonal expansion than other, equally common TCR beta chains.

The PCR ran on 60 Vbeta and 13 Jbeta primers. Measured with immunoSEQ multiplex PCR; TCRdb has only the in-frame clones, and not every one. The sample includes about 140,000 clones, around 84% of them seen just once. In germline, CDR1 is PRHDT, CDR2 FYEKMQ (reference sequence). V lost 3 bases and J lost 5; bases outside the gene matches: 7. CDR3 size: 15 residues. This sequence originates from a man aged 50 to 60 in good health and CMV-seronegative. Sequencing used PBMCs. This chain links TRBV13 with TRBJ2-5; 9 positions match TRBD2. The CDR3 bases are TGTGCCAGCAGCTTCGGCGGGGGGGCGTCGGAGACCCAGTACTTC. Protein: CASSFGGGASETQYF.